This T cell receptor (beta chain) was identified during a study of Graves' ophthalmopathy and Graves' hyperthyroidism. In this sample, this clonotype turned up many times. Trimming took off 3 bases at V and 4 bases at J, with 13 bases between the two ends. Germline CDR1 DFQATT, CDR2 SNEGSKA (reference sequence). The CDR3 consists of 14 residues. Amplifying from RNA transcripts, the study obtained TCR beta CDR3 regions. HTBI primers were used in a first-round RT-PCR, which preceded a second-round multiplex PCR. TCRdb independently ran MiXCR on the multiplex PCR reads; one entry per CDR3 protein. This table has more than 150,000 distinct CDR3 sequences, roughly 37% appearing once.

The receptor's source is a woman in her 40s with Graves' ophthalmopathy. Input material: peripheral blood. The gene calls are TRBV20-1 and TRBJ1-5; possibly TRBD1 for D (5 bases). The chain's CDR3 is CSARRRGGNQPQHF. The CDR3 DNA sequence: TGCAGTGCTAGGAGGAGGGGTGGGAATCAGCCCCAGCATTTT.